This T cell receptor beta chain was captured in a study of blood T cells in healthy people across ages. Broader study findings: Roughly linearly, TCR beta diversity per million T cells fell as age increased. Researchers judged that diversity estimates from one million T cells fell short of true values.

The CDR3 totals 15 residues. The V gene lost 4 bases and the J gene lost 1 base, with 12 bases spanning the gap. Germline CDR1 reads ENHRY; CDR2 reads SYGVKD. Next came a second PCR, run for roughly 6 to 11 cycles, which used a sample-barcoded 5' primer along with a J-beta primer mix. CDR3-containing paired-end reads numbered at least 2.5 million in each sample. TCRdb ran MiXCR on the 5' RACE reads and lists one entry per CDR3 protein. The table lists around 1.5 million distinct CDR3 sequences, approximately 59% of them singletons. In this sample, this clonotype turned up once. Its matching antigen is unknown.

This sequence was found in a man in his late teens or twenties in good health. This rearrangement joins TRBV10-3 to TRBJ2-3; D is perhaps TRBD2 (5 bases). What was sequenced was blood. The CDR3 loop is CAISGRPPGTDTQYF. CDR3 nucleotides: TGTGCCATCAGTGGGAGGCCCCCAGGCACAGATACGCAGTATTTT.